The rows below give T cell receptor beta chains drawn from one sample of a study of shared clonotypes between healthy human individuals. TCRdb's table, derived via immunoSEQ multiplex PCR, lists solely in-frame clones and lacks some. The table lists 2 million to 2.5 million clones, more than 85% of them singletons. The sequenced sample was naive CD8+ T cells from PBMCs. These receptors were obtained from a man younger than 30 in good health. Some clones in this sample may be carry-over from other donors' samples. CDR3s include the opening cysteine and the closing phenylalanine or tryptophan.

>TRBV6-5|TRBJ1-4
CASSYGEKLFF
>TRBV27|TRBJ1-1
CASSLFRTGPEAFF
>TRBV28|TRBJ1-2
CASSFLGNYGYTF
>TRBV2|TRBJ1-2
CASSLETGVPNLGYTF
>TRBV7-9|TRBJ2-5
CASSFKGAQETQYF
>TRBV28|TRBJ2-6
CASIGTALSGANVLTF
>TRBV15|TRBJ1-4
CATSSATNEKLFF
>TRBV6-5|TRBJ1-4
CASSYSGNSGEKLFF
>TRBV7-9|TRBJ1-5
CASSLTVGANNQPQHF
>TRBV7-9|TRBJ1-2
CASSPRDRGPLGYTF
>TRBV6-5|TRBJ2-7
CASSSAGFGYEQYF
>TRBV27|TRBJ2-3
CASRTGTPSGDTQYF
>TRBV5-6|TRBJ2-7
CASSGKSRGRTYEQYF
>TRBV4-3|TRBJ2-2
CASSQDPGEAYTGELFF
>TRBV19|TRBJ1-5
CASSLRGYNQPQHF
>TRBV28|TRBJ1-2
CASENDYGYTF
>TRBV27|TRBJ2-7
CASTRLGGTKSYEQYF
>TRBV6-1|TRBJ1-4
CASSEWQVNEKLFF
>TRBV9|TRBJ2-7
CASSAQGGVYEQYF
>TRBV7-2|TRBJ2-7
CASSSHRETPTYEQYF
>TRBV5-1|TRBJ2-7
CASSLEGGRISEQYF
>TRBV27|TRBJ2-7
CASSPSFSGGYEQYF
>TRBV27|TRBJ1-1
CASSLQVGPGGTEAFF
>TRBV19|TRBJ2-7
CASSDLAASYEQYF
>TRBV27|TRBJ1-4
CASRGLGRGNEKLFF
>TRBV14|TRBJ2-7
CASSQGWGHYEQYF
>TRBV19|TRBJ1-5
CASSQYSNQPQHF
>TRBV5-6|TRBJ2-5
CASSFDQGVRETQYF
>TRBV19|TRBJ2-2
CASTASPGELFF
>TRBV5-1|TRBJ2-7
CASSLGGLFGTSLYEQYF
>TRBV5-1|TRBJ1-2
CASSFWTGGNYGYTF
>TRBV4-1|TRBJ2-2
CASSQGGLNTGELFF
>TRBV19|TRBJ2-7
CASSVDRVAYEQYF
>TRBV7-9|TRBJ2-1
CASSLAQRETYNEQFF
>TRBV4-1|TRBJ1-1
CASSHRRGNTEAFF
>TRBV6-5|TRBJ2-1
CASSYAWTSGSNEQFF
>TRBV27|TRBJ2-1
CASSATSYNEQFF
>TRBV29-1|TRBJ2-7
CSVMDREGSYEQYF
>TRBV4-1|TRBJ1-4
CASSQDWTGSSEKLFF
>TRBV6-6|TRBJ2-3
CASSPSGRTDTQYF
>TRBV6-5|TRBJ2-7
CASSYSRLANSYEQYF
>TRBV7-3|TRBJ2-3
CASSPGPGAPDTQYF
>TRBV9|TRBJ1-5
CASSGEGTHNQPQHF
>TRBV7-6|TRBJ2-1
CASSLEYTSGRVNNEQFF
>TRBV27|TRBJ1-2
CASRTGGGYGYTF